The entry below gives a single T cell receptor (beta chain) sequence along with its context. Its antigen is not known. TCRdb keeps only in-frame clones here, not all; method: immunoSEQ multiplex PCR. Here the sample spans 650,000 to 750,000 clones, about three quarters being singletons. CDR1 and CDR2 (germline): SGHNT, YYREEE (reference sequence). The ends lost 2 bases at V and 3 bases at J; junction bases unmatched: 8. This CDR3 spans 16 amino acids. These data are taken from a study of shared clonotypes between healthy human individuals. Whole-study context: Researchers assigned three CD4 naive, three CD4 memory, two CD8 naive and one CD8 memory plate to each donor.

Points from the study as a whole: Non-shared clonotypes had lower generation probabilities than those shared by all four donors.

Sequencing was carried out using memory CD4+ T cells sorted from blood. As to subset: CD45RA-negative fraction. The chain combines TRBV5-4 with TRBJ2-1, with 7 bases matching TRBD2. This receptor was obtained from a woman aged 25-40 years in good health. CDR3 DNA sequence: TGTGCCAGCAGCTTAGTTCTCGGGGGGATCTACAATGAGCAGTTCTTC. Translation gives CASSLVLGGIYNEQFF.